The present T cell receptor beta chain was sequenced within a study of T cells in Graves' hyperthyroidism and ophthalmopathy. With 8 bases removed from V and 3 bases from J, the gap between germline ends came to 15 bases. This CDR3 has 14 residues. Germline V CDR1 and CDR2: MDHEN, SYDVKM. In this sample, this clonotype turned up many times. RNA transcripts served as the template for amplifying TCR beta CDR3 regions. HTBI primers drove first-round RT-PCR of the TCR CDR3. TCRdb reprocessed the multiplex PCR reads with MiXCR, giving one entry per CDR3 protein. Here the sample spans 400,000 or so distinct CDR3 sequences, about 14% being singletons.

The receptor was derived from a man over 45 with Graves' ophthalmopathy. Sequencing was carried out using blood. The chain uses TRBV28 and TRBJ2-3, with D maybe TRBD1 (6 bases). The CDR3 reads CASGAEGGTDTQYF. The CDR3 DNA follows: TGTGCCAGCGGGGCGGAAGGGGGAACAGATACGCAGTATTTT.